This note documents a single T cell receptor (beta chain) sequence. Per the germline V gene, CDR1 is LNHNV and CDR2 is YYDKDF (reference sequence). Losses at the gene ends were 7 bases for V and 2 bases for J; bases not matched to a gene: 7. The CDR3 loop spans 16 amino acids. This entry comes from a study of shared clonotypes between healthy human individuals. All of the donors resided in Nashville, Tennessee, and each was a Caucasian adult. In the authors' methods: Quality scores were absent from the junction-only immunoSEQ sequences, so filtering differed. Only in-frame clones appear in the TCRdb table, and some are missing; sequencing was by immunoSEQ multiplex PCR. D and trimming come from the DNA, and the V and J calls and clone size come from that table. The sample has 2 million to 2.5 million clones, roughly 90% seen once.

This TCR came from a man in his late teens or twenties in good health. Some clones in this sample may be carry-over from other donors' samples. Sequenced material: naive CD4+ T cells from PBMCs. Subset indicated: CD45RA+ positively selected. The chain recombines TRBV15 with TRBJ2-3, with 12 bases fitting TRBD2. In nucleotides, the CDR3 is TGTGCCACCATTCCGGGACTAGCGGGCCTCACAGATACGCAGTATTTT. Amino acid sequence: CATIPGLAGLTDTQYF.